Here is one T cell receptor beta chain with its context. Its antigen target is currently unknown. Base qualities are not recorded, but no much larger clone differs from it by a single base. In this study, focal radiation therapy paired with CTLA-4 blockade (ipilimumab) was tested in patients who had chemo-refractory metastatic non-small-cell lung cancer. The receptor library was made with the immunoSEQ multiplex PCR assay. In TCRdb, the immuneACCESS table is reduced to in-frame sequences with V and J assigned. These tables do not hold every clone; where another copy was compared, an unresolved V gene accounts for under half, and the others remain unexplained. The sample table contains 55,000 to 80,000 clones; only one count was recorded for approximately 77% of them. The ten biggest clones cover 4% to 5% of the sample. This entry belongs to a study of radiotherapy plus CTLA-4 blockade in lung cancer (dated by TCRdb to 2016 to 2019). With regard to the full study: Among enrolled patients, roughly 17% had an objective response and about 30% reached disease control.

Summary of the overall study and its limitations: After treatment with radiotherapy and ipilimumab, TCR clones that originated in tumors expanded in peripheral blood. Early dynamic changes in blood T cell clones, together with increased serum interferon-beta after radiation, were reported as the strongest predictors of response.

From a lookup of the germline V gene, CDR1 and CDR2 are MDHEN and SYDVKM. Cut back by 5 bases and 6 bases, the V and J ends lie 11 bases apart. The CDR3 spans 13 residues, from the cysteine through the phenylalanine. Only the CDR3 DNA stays, 39 bases, in frame from base 1. The material was peripheral blood, obtained from a patient treated with radiotherapy plus ipilimumab. This clonotype originated in a human donor with non-small cell lung cancer who had a complete response to radiotherapy plus ipilimumab. The chain uses TRBV28 and TRBJ1-5; the D gene is perhaps TRBD1, from 6 matching bases. The DNA sequence is as follows: TGTGCCAGCAGTGTATCAGGGGTTCAGCCCCAGCATTTT. Its amino acids are CASSVSGVQPQHF.